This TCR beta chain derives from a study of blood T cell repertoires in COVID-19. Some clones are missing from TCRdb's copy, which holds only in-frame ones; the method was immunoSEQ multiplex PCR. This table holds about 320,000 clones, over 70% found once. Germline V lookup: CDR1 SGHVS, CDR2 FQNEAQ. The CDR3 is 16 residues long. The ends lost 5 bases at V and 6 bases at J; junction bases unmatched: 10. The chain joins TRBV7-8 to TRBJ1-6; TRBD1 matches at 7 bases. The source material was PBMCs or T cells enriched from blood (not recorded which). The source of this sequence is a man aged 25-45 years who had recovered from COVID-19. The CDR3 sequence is CASSQGRGQTNSPLHF. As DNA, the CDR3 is TGTGCCAGCAGCCAAGGGCGGGGACAGACTAATTCACCCCTCCACTTT.